This TCR beta chain was profiled in a study of T cell changes during pregnancy in multiple sclerosis (dated by TCRdb to about 2019). In terms of the full investigation: The study examined how the T cell repertoire changed over the course of pregnancy in women with multiple sclerosis.

Concerning this clone: It lacks a known antigen. No qualities accompany the bases; no much larger clone lies one base away.

Trimming removed 4 bases from V and 1 base from J, leaving 14 bases between the germline ends. The CDR3 starts with the cysteine, ends with the phenylalanine, and has 15 residues. Only the CDR3 DNA is retained, 45 bases long and in frame from the first base. In the germline V gene, CDR1 corresponds to SGHRS and CDR2 to YFSETQ. Receptor amplification or capture employed the immunoSEQ multiplex PCR assay. TCRdb holds this immuneACCESS table with in-frame rearrangements only. Some clones are missing; in checked studies, unresolved V genes explain under half, and the rest has no known cause. Counted in this sample were approximately 27,000 clones; 85% to 95% of them appeared once. The ten largest clones take up around 0.67% of the sample.

The sequence is built from TRBV5-1 and TRBJ1-1; a tentative D call is TRBD1 (5 bases match). Here the sequenced sample was CD4+ T cells from peripheral blood mononuclear cells, taken in the first trimester of pregnancy. This receptor was identified in a female donor with multiple sclerosis, enrolled in a pregnancy study. CDR3 loop: CASSQSGTGNTEAFF. In nucleotides, the sequence is TGCGCCAGCAGCCAAAGCGGGACGGGGAACACTGAAGCTTTCTTT.